This T cell receptor beta chain was found in a study of identical twins. The table lists this clonotype with many counts. Antigen specificity is unknown. All donors were healthy, and all were Caucasian. Findings of the study overall: Researchers caution that invariant MAIT and iNKT cells could partly confound zero-insertion analyses. There was an excess of low generation probability in the out-of-frame alpha sequences that twins shared. The study found that models underestimated out-of-frame TCR alpha sharing in monozygotic twins.

TCRdb re-called the 5' RACE reads through MiXCR, storing one row per CDR3 protein. This sample has about 700,000 distinct CDR3 sequences, with over 8.5% found just once. This CDR3 spans 13 amino acids. Germline V lookup: CDR1 SGHDT, CDR2 YYEEEE. Trimming took off 0 bases at V and 9 bases at J, with 9 bases between the two ends. These data were likewise used in another study, on yellow fever vaccine responses in identical twins.

The V call is TRBV5-6, the J call TRBJ2-2; no clear D. The specimen sequenced was PBMCs. This TCR was recovered from a woman between 18 and 30 years old in good health. CDR3 DNA: TGTGCCAGCAGCTTGGAGTTTGCGAGGGAGCTGTTTTTT. Its protein product is CASSLEFARELFF.